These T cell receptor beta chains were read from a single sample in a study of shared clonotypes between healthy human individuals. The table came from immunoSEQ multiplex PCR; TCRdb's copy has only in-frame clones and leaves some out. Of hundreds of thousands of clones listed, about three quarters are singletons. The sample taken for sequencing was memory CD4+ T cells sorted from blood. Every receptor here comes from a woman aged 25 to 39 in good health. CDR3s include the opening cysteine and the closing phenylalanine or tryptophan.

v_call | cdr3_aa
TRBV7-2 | CASSPIWNTEAFF
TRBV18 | CASSPTGTDTEAFF
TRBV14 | CASSPRGTGSFRGNTQYF
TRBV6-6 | CASSSRPEWDYEQYF
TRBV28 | CASSSAGAYEQYF
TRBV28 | CASSLPVRVRRLPQHF
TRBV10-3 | CATGALYNEQFF
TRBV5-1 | CASSSGGADRNTEAFF
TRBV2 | CASSPPGDNEQFF
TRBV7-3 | CASSFSPRETQYF
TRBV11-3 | CASSLDQGGMNEKLFF
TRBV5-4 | CASSLGDSRYEQYF
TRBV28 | CASTPTSRTQYF
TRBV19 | CATTLSGRASEQFF
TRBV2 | CASMRVYEQYF
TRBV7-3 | CASSLTGGRVTEAFF
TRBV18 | CASSPPGRAVYEQYF
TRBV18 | CASSPPGALNYGYTF
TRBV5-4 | CASSLEASSYEQYF
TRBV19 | CASSIQDGRNEQFF
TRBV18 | CASSPTSGATETQYF
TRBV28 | CASSLMAESEKLFF
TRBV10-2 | CASRGGLVDTGELFF
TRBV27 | CASSLRPRGEKLFF
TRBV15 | CATSRDLSGNEQFF
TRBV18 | CASSPSRDGNNQPQHF
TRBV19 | CASRYFGGGSSNQPQHF
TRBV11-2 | CASRGGGTDTQYF
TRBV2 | CASSERSSGSLDTQYF
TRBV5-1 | CASSSASGAYNEQFF
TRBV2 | CASSEPRGPYEQYF
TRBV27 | CASAGTGNYEQYF
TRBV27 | CASSRLGGRTKTQYF
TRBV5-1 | CASSSGQGRETQYF
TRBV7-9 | CASSADSGWDTDTQYF
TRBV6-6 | CASSRGTGDEQFF
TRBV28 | CASSPFGTGVYEQYF
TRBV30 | CAWSAHRDSEAFF